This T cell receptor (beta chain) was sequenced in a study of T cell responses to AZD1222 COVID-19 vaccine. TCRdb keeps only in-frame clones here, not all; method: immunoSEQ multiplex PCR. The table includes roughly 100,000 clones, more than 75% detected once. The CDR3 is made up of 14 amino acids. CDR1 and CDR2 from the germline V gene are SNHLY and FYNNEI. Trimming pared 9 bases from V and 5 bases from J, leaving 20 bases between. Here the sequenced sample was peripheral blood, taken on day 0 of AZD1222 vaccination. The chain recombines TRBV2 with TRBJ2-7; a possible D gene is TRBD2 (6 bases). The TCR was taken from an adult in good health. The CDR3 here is CASSAGPLINEQYF. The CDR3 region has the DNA TGTGCCAGTTCCGCGGGACCCCTTATAAACGAGCAGTACTTC.